This T cell receptor (beta chain) was found in a study of cytomegalovirus exposure and HLA in healthy donors. Study observations and caveats: In an earlier analysis, about 87% or about 30%: the productive usage of most TCR beta V segments.

Worth noting for this clone: Its specificity is not known.

CDR3 size: 16 residues. J was trimmed by 4 bases and V by 4 bases; bases with no gene match: 9. From germline, CDR1 is MGHRA and CDR2 YSYEKL. The PCR had 60 Vbeta and 13 Jbeta primers. TCRdb's copy holds only in-frame clones and misses some; the assay was immunoSEQ multiplex PCR. Of over 55,000 clones in the sample, 70% were seen once. The chain recombines TRBV4-1 with TRBJ1-1; 10 bases align to TRBD1. The source of this sequence is a woman between 50 and 59 years old in good health and CMV-seropositive. Material for sequencing was PBMCs. CDR3 protein: CASSPRDRGVSTEAFF. CDR3 bases: TGCGCCAGCAGCCCACGGGACAGGGGCGTTTCCACTGAAGCTTTCTTT.